This T cell receptor (beta chain) was profiled in a study of shared clonotypes between healthy human individuals (dated by TCRdb to the early 2020s). Regarding the research as a whole: Two women and three men aged 18 to 49 years were included in the cohort. For each donor, CD4 naive and CD4 memory were each given three plates, CD8 naive was given two plates, and CD8 memory was given one plate. To estimate repertoire size and how much clonotype sharing occurs between individuals, the study deeply sequenced the blood TCR repertoires of several healthy adults. To increase sequencing depth and limit assay-specific biases, different laboratories used diverse techniques to prepare libraries and sequence TCR repertoires. Each donor's leukapheresis produced roughly between roughly 0.85 and 10 billion PBMCs.

Turning to this clone: Its cognate antigen has yet to be identified. There are no base qualities to consult, and no much larger clone falls within one base.

The germline V gene encodes CDR1 LNHDA and CDR2 SQIVND (reference sequence). The CDR3, cysteine through phenylalanine, is 11 amino acids long. Only CDR3 DNA remains: 33 bases, in frame from the first base. Healthy HIV-negative adults with no recently reported acute infections or vaccinations were included as donors. Only Caucasian adults living in Nashville, Tennessee, USA were represented among the donors. Magnetic negative selection was used to enrich CD4+ T cells, after which naive cells were positively selected on CD45RA and the negative fraction became the memory subset. After blood collection by leukapheresis, PBMCs were isolated using Ficoll-Histopaque density gradient centrifugation and then cryopreserved in the vapor phase of liquid nitrogen. Analytical flow cytometry was used to check the purity and quantity of every magnetically sorted T cell population. Genomic DNA was isolated from each sorted fraction and quantified by UV absorbance on a Nanodrop 2000c.

Points the paper makes about the study in general: Incomplete sequencing was indicated by rarefaction of sorted-subset datasets, despite the large sequencing depth. Larger estimated clonotype richness was generally found for naive subsets than for memory subsets. Compared with non-shared clonotypes, clonotypes shared by all four sorted-subset donors had higher generation probabilities. Pairwise subsampling led to the expectation that sequencing depth would affect the degree of clonotype sharing among donors. Across a few donors, approximately 4.9% of naive CD4, over 3% of naive CD8, 2.3% of memory CD4, and 0.4% of memory CD8 clonotypes were shared. The small number of donors limited the genetic and exposure-history diversity represented. Sampling was limited to blood, and TCR repertoires in tissue likely differ from TCR repertoires in blood.

Using the deep immunoSEQ assay, TCR CDR3 regions were amplified from genomic DNA by multiplex PCR. Extracted genomic DNA from each cell subset was distributed evenly across all wells of several immunoSEQ 96-well plates, and each plate was treated as a replicate. For sorted subsets, each replicate PCR was loaded with around 200 ng genomic DNA, equivalent to approximately 27,000 T cell genomes. Purified libraries were quantified with a Qubit 3.0 fluorometer, sized on a Bioanalyzer 2100, and re-quantified with the KAPA Library Quantification kit. Every immunoSEQ 96-well plate was sequenced on a separate single-read 150-cycle Illumina NextSeq 550 flow cell. The study's own analysis went as follows. The immunoSEQ output contained only junctional sequences without quality scores, so filtering could not match that applied to full-length reads. To assign V/J genes and CDR3, sequences were annotated against IMGT germline references using PyIR, a Python wrapper for IgBLAST v1.9. Reads were filtered out if the reads had weak V/J assignments (E-value above 1e-6), no CDR3, stop codons, out-of-frame junctions, or ambiguous translated residues. V3J clonotypes were defined as sequences sharing an identical inferred V gene, J gene, and CDR3 amino acid sequence. Percentage overlap between repertoires was computed as shared unique clonotypes divided by the size of the smaller repertoire. Richness of each repertoire was evaluated using RTK rarefaction, the Chao1 estimator, and Recon v2.1 estimates of unobserved clonotypes. OLGA was used to compute generation probabilities for all TCRbeta clonotypes that the gDNA method yielded from a few donors. The clones in this table, taken by TCRdb from immuneACCESS, are in-frame only. Not every clone is retained; where verified, under half of the shortfall comes from an unresolved V gene, and the cause of the rest is unknown. V and J calls and clone size come straight from that table; D and trimming were deduced from the DNA. Within this sample are 1,400,000 or so clones, with just under 99% of them counted one time only. The biggest ten clones account for 0.36% of the sample.

Sequenced: naive CD4+ T cells sorted from blood. The cell subset or site label on this specimen signifies: CD45RA+ positively selected. The chain links TRBV19 with TRBJ2-4; no confident D gene assignment can be made. The TCR originated in a man aged 25-45 years in good health. The CDR3 region reads CDNRAKNIQYF. DNA sequence: TGTGACAACAGAGCCAAAAACATTCAGTACTTC.